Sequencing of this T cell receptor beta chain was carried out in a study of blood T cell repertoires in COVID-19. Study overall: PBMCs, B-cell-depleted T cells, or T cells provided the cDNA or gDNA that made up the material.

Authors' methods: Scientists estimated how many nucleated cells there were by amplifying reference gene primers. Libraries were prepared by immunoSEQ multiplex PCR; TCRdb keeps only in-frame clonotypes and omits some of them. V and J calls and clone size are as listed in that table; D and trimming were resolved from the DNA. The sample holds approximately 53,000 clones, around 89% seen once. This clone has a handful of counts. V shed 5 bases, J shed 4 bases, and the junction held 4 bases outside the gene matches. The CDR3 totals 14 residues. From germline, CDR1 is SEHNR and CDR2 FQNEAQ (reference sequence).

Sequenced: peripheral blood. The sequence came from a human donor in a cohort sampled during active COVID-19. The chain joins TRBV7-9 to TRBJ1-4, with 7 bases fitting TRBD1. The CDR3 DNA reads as TGTGCCAGCAGCCGACAGGGTCTTAATGAAAAACTGTTTTTT. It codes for CASSRQGLNEKLFF.